The source of this T cell receptor (beta chain) is a study of CXCR3-negative and CXCR3-positive naive CD8 T cells. Comments on this clonotype: Its antigen is still unknown.

Notes on the study in general: In naive cells, CXCR3-negative and CXCR3-positive subsets had similar TRBV-TRBJ usage; memory cells differed. For memory CD8+ cells diversity was much lower, but both naive subsets had comparably high diversity. Hydrophobicity was higher for TRB CDR3s found in CXCR3-positive naive cells than in CXCR3-negative naive cells. No difference in surface CD5 was seen between naive subsets, and TCR strength was inferred from TRB CDR3 properties.

cDNA libraries for TRB were generated by 5' RACE incorporating UMI labels. TCRdb reanalyzed the 5' RACE reads and collapses them to one entry per CDR3 protein, without DNA. The sample data list 50,000 to 60,000 distinct CDR3 sequences. The length of the CDR3 is 15 residues. The germline gives CDR1 MNHEY, CDR2 SVGEGT. V is TRBV6-2 or TRBV6-3 and J is TRBJ2-3; TCRdb reports TRBD1, a call that lacks DNA to check it against. The sample was naive CXCR3- CD8+ T cells from blood. Stated subset: CD45RO-CCR7+CD27+CD95- naive CD8+ T cells lacking CXCR3 (TNR3-). The TCR was taken from a human donor in good health. Some clones in this sample may be carry-over from other donors' samples. CDR3 in amino acids: CASTLGGQGTDTQYF.